This entry features one TCR beta chain sequence. This clone was recorded only once. The antigen it binds to is not known. No much larger clone exists at a distance of one base, and base qualities are not known. The sample originates from a study of cytomegalovirus exposure and HLA in healthy donors (TCRdb year 2017). About the study as a whole: An earlier analysis of some 600 of the donors reported about 280 Gb of sequence data and 117 million unique TCR beta sequences obtained from 150 million to 200 million T cells. An early release covering just under 650 HLA-typed donors comprised about 300 gigabases of sequencing data and tens of millions of unique TCR sequences. Of the roughly 400 genotyped donors, over 80% were placed in the genetic ancestry cluster associated with self-reported Caucasian donors. The study was designed to test whether signatures of past pathogen exposure could be identified by cataloging public T cell receptors. The T cell repertoires of 666 subjects were profiled by immunosequencing and related to cytomegalovirus serostatus. Besides the first cohort of around 700 subjects, a separate validation cohort made up of 90 to 150 different subjects was used. To predict cytomegalovirus infection status, the study combined high-throughput TCR immunosequencing, statistical association of individual TCRs with disease status, and machine learning. To study patterns of TCR occurrence, a later analysis re-analyzed previously published TCR beta repertoires from around 700 donors and added high-resolution HLA genotyping. The later analysis used no new phenotypic data to find candidate immune exposures, relying instead on TCR beta sequences and their occurrence across donors. An earlier analysis of 587 of the donors used high-throughput TCR beta sequencing to judge whether each TCR beta V gene segment behaved as functional or pseudogenic. Donor age, sex, ethnicity and CMV serostatus were compiled together with the repertoire data. Genome-wide SNP genotypes for about 55% of the roughly 670 donors were used in a later genetic analysis, which treated that subset as a discovery cohort. Every repertoire in the discovery cohort had been generated on one and the same sequencing platform. Class I and class II HLA loci were covered by the typing at four-digit resolution. The number of typed donors differed by locus: about 620-640 for A, B, C, DRB1 and DQB1; 500 to 550 for DQA1; some 590 for DPA1; and about 450 for DPB1. About five DR-DQ haplotypes were handled as single units for association and clustering because linkage in the cohort was strong. Among roughly 370 genotyped donors of the cohort, an average of approximately 240,000 unique TCR beta nucleotide sequences were sequenced per donor, 15% to 20% of them non-productive.

Receptor libraries were prepared by the immunoSEQ multiplex PCR assay. The multiplex PCR relied on a mix of 60 forward primers for TCR Vbeta segments and 13 reverse primers for TCR Jbeta segments. A multiplex PCR assay on genomic DNA amplified the CDR3 region of rearranged TCR beta genes. The Illumina HiSeq System was used to sequence the amplified TCR beta libraries as 87-base-pair reads. On the study's bioinformatics: A later analysis tallied 75 million to 95 million unique TCR beta chains across the 640 or so repertoires, and about 12 million of those chains were shared by two or more donors. Raw reads were error-corrected and collapsed into unique sequences by a nearest-neighbor algorithm in which closely related sequences were merged to remove PCR and sequencing errors. Alignment of CDR3 sequences to IMGT reference sequences was used to assign V, D and J gene segments. Each retained sequence needed at least a six-nucleotide match to both a V gene segment and a J gene segment. A rearrangement counted as productive if the CDR3 had no stop codons and remained in frame with V and J, and every other rearrangement counted as non-productive. Following IMGT convention, CDR3 was defined as the stretch from the second conserved V-encoded cysteine to the conserved J-encoded phenylalanine. In an earlier analysis of around 540 of the donors, sequences lacking an unambiguous match to a single V gene segment were excluded. An earlier analysis of 450 to 650 of the donors called V segments functional above 56.7% productive rearrangements and segregating when the between-donor standard deviation exceeded 5%. To diagnose cytomegalovirus status from the catalog of TCR beta chain sequences, a statistical classification framework was built. In a later analysis, TCR nucleotide sequences were compared against IMGT/GENE-DB human TR gene sequences so that V and J genes could be assigned. A later analysis assigned CDR3 sequences and most-parsimonious VDJ recombination scenarios with the TCRdist pipeline. In a later analysis, every TCR beta chain was defined by the combination of its CDR3 amino acid sequence and its V-gene family, and reads without a unique V-gene family were dropped. To address suspected cross-contamination and a sequencing artifact, a later analysis removed several hundred highly shared, low-generation-probability nucleotide sequences. For each public chain, a later analysis derived a clonal expansion index from normalized ranks of inferred template counts within each repertoire. A later analysis computed generation probabilities with a VDJ recombination model fitted to out-of-frame rearrangements, and checked the results against IGoR. A later analysis scored TCR-TCR, TCR-HLA and TCR-CMV co-occurrence with hypergeometric tests, applying a repertoire-size bias correction to TCR pairs. A later analysis estimated false discovery rates by permuting HLA or CMV assignments 20 times. A later analysis grouped co-occurring TCRs with DBSCAN, adding TCRdist sequence similarity when clustering within HLA-allele-positive subsets. For co-occurrence clustering, repertoires with fewer than 30,000 or more than 120,000 public chains were excluded, along with a handful of repertoires with anomalous nucleotide sharing. The table was pulled from immuneACCESS by TCRdb, which kept in-frame rearrangements only. Such tables lose some clones; where checked, under half of the loss comes from unresolved V genes, and the rest has no known cause. That table is the source of V, J and clone size, and D and trimming were worked out from the DNA. A total of fewer than 80,000 clones appear in this sample, around 76% of them only once. The top ten clonotypes cover around 3% of the sample.

The investigation overall reported the following: A later genetic analysis associated a missense DCLRE1C variant with V-gene and J-gene trimming of TCR beta chains, and an independent cohort replicated the association. The classifier was reported to diagnose cytomegalovirus status with high specificity and sensitivity in both the original and validation cohorts. A few of the identified cytomegalovirus-associated TCR beta chains were confirmed in vitro to be specific for cytomegalovirus antigens. A later analysis found that most CMV-associated TCR beta chains appeared HLA-restricted, with HLA associations seemingly driven largely by CMV exposure. A total of fewer than 200 TCR beta chains were listed by the study as associated with cytomegalovirus. According to a later analysis, parvovirus B19, influenza, CMV and Epstein-Barr virus appeared linked to several top co-occurrence clusters. Some IMGT-functional V segments, including TRBV6-2 and TRBV6-3, could not be distinguished by the 87-base-pair reads and were therefore excluded. CMV serostatus was the only immune exposure information available for the cohort. According to a later genetic analysis, donors in an Asian-associated ancestry cluster had fewer N-insertions in productive TCRs than the roughly 700-donor mean. The cohort was sequenced for TCR beta chains only, and without alpha or paired-chain data the features that could be detected were limited. Because some donors lacked HLA typing at each locus, the association tests relied only on the typed subset. In an earlier analysis of around 600 of the donors, most TCR beta V segments appeared in productive rearrangements about 87% or about 30% of the time, broadly matching IMGT annotations. It was suggested by the authors that the approach could potentially be generalized to other disease states and immunological phenotypes. The presence/absence analyses assumed that sequencing depth was roughly uniform across donors, and that assumption may not be true. Most TCR sequences were observed very rarely across donors, whereas some public TCRs were present in many individuals. A further reported finding was that TCR beta sequences accurately predicted the HLA-A and HLA-B alleles for most subjects in the first cohort. Strong co-occurrence of HLA alleles, especially DR and DQ, made assigning TCR associations to individual alleles difficult. Correlated functional status among segregating V segments might reflect linkage disequilibrium, but an unknown experimental factor could not be ruled out. Because counts were too low, 15 to 20 rarely observed V segments, including chromosome 9 orphons, were excluded from the earlier analysis of 500 to 700 of the donors. In a later analysis, HLA-associated TCR beta chains showed more clonal expansion and lower generation probabilities than non-associated chains that were equally common. In a later analysis, about 16,000 TCR beta sequences were associated with specific HLA alleles at a false discovery rate of 0.05. In a later analysis, TCR association rates were found to vary across HLA loci, with the most associated TCRs seen for DRB1 alleles and the fewest for HLA-C alleles. The sequencing pipeline was judged likely to have produced a cluster of highly shared sequence variants as a technical artifact.

The cysteine opens and the phenylalanine closes a CDR3 of 12 amino acids. Just CDR3 DNA is preserved here, 36 bases in frame from base 1. At the junction V is shortened by 2 bases and J by 5 bases, with 9 bases in between. CDR1 is given as GTSNPN and CDR2 as SVGIG, both from the germline V gene (reference sequence). The cohort consisted of hundreds of healthy bone marrow donors. Cohort members were all nominally healthy when sampled, although unrecorded immune exposures were likely present. The donor tested CMV seronegative and was one of the 352 seronegative cohort members. Every donor gave a peripheral blood sample, and the peripheral blood mononuclear cells from that sample were used for TCR beta sequencing. Genomic DNA was extracted from the blood cell samples with the Qiagen DNeasy Blood Extraction Kit.

This sequence originates from a man in his late teens or twenties in good health and CMV-seronegative. This receptor chain uses TRBV30 and TRBJ1-1; the D gene is perhaps TRBD1, on 5 matching bases. Sample: PBMCs. The CDR3 corresponds to CAWSNQGTEAFF. Here is the DNA: TGTGCCTGGAGTAATCAGGGAACTGAAGCTTTCTTT.